This T cell receptor beta chain stems from a study of cytomegalovirus exposure and HLA in healthy donors (dated by TCRdb to about 2017). Study-wide context: An earlier analysis of approximately 640 of the donors reported more than 250 Gb of sequence data and some 120 million unique TCR beta sequences from some 180 million T cells. Roughly 300 gigabases of sequencing data and approximately 92 million unique TCR sequences made up an early release that covered roughly 670 HLA-typed donors. Among the approximately 400 genotyped donors, about 83% belonged to the genetic ancestry cluster associated with self-reported Caucasian donors. The aim of the study was to test whether cataloging public T cell receptors could identify signatures of past pathogen exposure. Using immunosequencing, the study profiled T cell repertoires from around 680 subjects and related those repertoires to cytomegalovirus serostatus. Along with the roughly 670-subject first cohort, a separate validation cohort of more than 90 different subjects was used. To predict cytomegalovirus infection status, the study brought together high-throughput TCR immunosequencing, statistical association of individual TCRs with disease status, and machine learning. A later analysis re-analyzed previously published TCR beta repertoires from roughly 600 donors and added high-resolution HLA genotyping to study TCR occurrence patterns. In the later analysis, no new phenotypic data were used to find candidate immune exposures; instead, reliance was placed on TCR beta sequences and their occurrence across donors. An earlier analysis of about 600 of the donors used high-throughput TCR beta sequencing to judge whether each TCR beta V gene segment behaved as functional or pseudogenic. Donor age, sex, ethnicity and CMV serostatus were compiled together with the repertoire data. A later genetic analysis used genome-wide SNP genotypes for 398 of the 666 donors, treating that subset as a discovery cohort. All discovery cohort repertoires had been generated on a single sequencing platform. HLA typing covered class I and class II loci at four-digit resolution. The number of typed donors differed by locus: roughly 629-640 for A, B, C, DRB1 and DQB1; some 540 for DQA1; approximately 600 for DPA1; and about 450 for DPB1. Roughly five DR-DQ haplotypes were treated as single units for association and clustering because of strong linkage in the cohort. Among 300 to 500 genotyped donors of the cohort, an average of approximately 240,000 unique TCR beta nucleotide sequences was sequenced per donor, of which about 19% were non-productive.

The CDR3 holds 13 amino acids from the cysteine to the phenylalanine. This entry keeps only the CDR3 DNA: 39 bases, framed from base 1. Sequences LNHDA (CDR1) and SQIVND (CDR2) are obtained from the germline V gene (reference sequence). Trimmed from V: 7 bases; trimmed from J: 8 bases; junction bases lacking a gene match: 9. In total, 500 to 700 healthy bone marrow donors made up the cohort. Cohort members were all nominally healthy when sampled, although unrecorded immune exposures were likely present. The donor tested CMV seropositive, placing the donor among the 310 or so seropositive members of the cohort. A peripheral blood sample was collected from each donor, and TCR beta sequencing was performed on peripheral blood mononuclear cells. The Qiagen DNeasy Blood Extraction Kit was used to extract genomic DNA from the blood cell samples. Study-wide findings and limitations: A later analysis found that HLA-associated TCR beta chains were more clonally expanded and had lower generation probabilities than equally common non-associated chains. In vitro tests confirmed that a few of the cytomegalovirus-associated TCR beta chains recognize cytomegalovirus antigens. CMV serostatus was the only immune exposure information available for the cohort. A later analysis found that TCR association rates varied across HLA loci, with DRB1 alleles showing the most associated TCRs and HLA-C alleles the fewest. Several of the top co-occurrence clusters appeared to be linked to parvovirus B19, influenza, CMV and Epstein-Barr virus, according to a later analysis. The presence/absence analyses assumed that sequencing depth was roughly uniform across donors, and that assumption may not be true. Across donors, most TCR sequences were observed very rarely, whereas some public TCRs were present in many individuals. Strong co-occurrence of HLA alleles, especially DR and DQ, made assigning TCR associations to individual alleles difficult. According to a later genetic analysis, donors in an Asian-associated ancestry cluster had fewer N-insertions in productive TCRs than the approximately 670-donor mean. Because counts were too low, seventeen rarely observed V segments, including chromosome 9 orphons, were left out of the earlier analysis of 500 to 650 of the donors. Some IMGT-functional V segments, including TRBV6-2 and TRBV6-3, could not be told apart with the 87-base-pair reads, so those segments were excluded. In this cohort, only TCR beta chains were sequenced, and detectable features were limited by the absence of alpha or paired-chain data. Because some donors lacked HLA typing at each locus, the association tests relied only on the typed subset. In an earlier analysis of 587 of the donors, most TCR beta V segments appeared in productive rearrangements about 87% or about 30% of the time, broadly matching IMGT annotations. Linkage disequilibrium might explain the correlated functional status among segregating V segments, but an unknown experimental factor could not be ruled out. The classifier was reported to diagnose cytomegalovirus status with high specificity and sensitivity in both the original cohort and the validation cohort. Specific HLA alleles were associated with 15,000 to 20,000 TCR beta sequences at a false discovery rate of 0.05 in a later analysis. A group of highly shared sequence variants was considered likely to be a technical artifact of the sequencing pipeline. Most CMV-associated TCR beta chains appeared to be HLA-restricted in a later analysis, and the HLA associations seemed to be driven largely by CMV exposure. An association between a missense DCLRE1C variant and V-gene and J-gene trimming of TCR beta chains was found in a later genetic analysis and replicated in an independent cohort. The study listed 164 TCR beta chains as associated with cytomegalovirus. It was suggested by the authors that the approach could potentially be generalized to other disease states and immunological phenotypes. A further reported finding was that TCR beta sequences accurately predicted the HLA-A and HLA-B alleles for most subjects in the first cohort.

The library was obtained by the immunoSEQ multiplex PCR assay. For the multiplex PCR, a mixture combining 60 forward primers for TCR Vbeta segments and 13 reverse primers for TCR Jbeta segments was used. Amplification of the CDR3 region of rearranged TCR beta genes was performed with a multiplex PCR assay on genomic DNA. Amplified TCR beta libraries were sequenced as 87-base-pair reads on the Illumina HiSeq System. Regarding the original processing steps: A later analysis tallied 75 million to 95 million unique TCR beta chains across the roughly 610 repertoires, and some 12 million of those chains were shared by two or more donors. A nearest-neighbor algorithm error-corrected the raw reads and collapsed the reads into unique sequences, merging closely related sequences to remove PCR and sequencing errors. V, D and J gene segments were assigned by aligning CDR3 sequences to IMGT reference sequences. For a sequence to be retained, a match of at least six nucleotides to both a V gene segment and a J gene segment was required. A rearrangement was called productive if the CDR3 had no stop codons and remained in frame with V and J, and every other rearrangement was called non-productive. Following IMGT convention, CDR3 was defined as the stretch from the second conserved V-encoded cysteine to the conserved J-encoded phenylalanine. The earlier analysis of around 640 of the donors excluded sequences that lacked an unambiguous match to a single V gene segment. In an earlier analysis of approximately 560 of the donors, a V segment was called functional when productive rearrangements were above 56.7%, and segregating when the standard deviation between donors exceeded 5%. To diagnose cytomegalovirus status from the catalog of TCR beta chain sequences, a statistical classification framework was built. V and J gene assignment, in a later analysis, came from comparing TCR nucleotide sequences with IMGT/GENE-DB human TR gene sequences. A later analysis assigned CDR3 sequences and most-parsimonious VDJ recombination scenarios with the TCRdist pipeline. A later analysis defined each TCR beta chain by its CDR3 amino acid sequence plus V-gene family, and excluded reads lacking a unique V-gene family. In a later analysis, around 600 highly shared, low-generation-probability nucleotide sequences were removed to address suspected cross-contamination and a sequencing artifact. A later analysis calculated a clonal expansion index for each public chain from normalized within-repertoire ranks of inferred template counts. In a later analysis, generation probabilities were computed with a VDJ recombination model fitted to out-of-frame rearrangements, and the resulting probabilities were checked against IGoR. In a later analysis, hypergeometric tests were used to score TCR-TCR, TCR-HLA and TCR-CMV co-occurrence, with a repertoire-size bias correction applied to TCR pairs. In a later analysis, false discovery rates were estimated by permuting HLA or CMV assignments 20 times. In a later analysis, co-occurring TCRs were grouped using DBSCAN, with TCRdist sequence similarity added in when clustering inside HLA-allele-positive subsets. For co-occurrence clustering, repertoires with fewer than 30,000 or more than 120,000 public chains were excluded, along with roughly five repertoires with anomalous nucleotide sharing. TCRdb's version of the immuneACCESS table is confined to in-frame rearrangements and falls short of the full clone set. An unresolved V gene accounts for under half of the shortfall where checked; the remainder is of unknown origin. D and trimming were read from the DNA, whereas the V and J calls and clone size are those reported in that table. The sample profile shows about 160,000 clones; over 65% of them were found once. 6% to 7.5% of the sample goes to the ten largest clones.

Points on this clone: Its antigen remains undetermined. No base quality information exists; no much larger clone differs at one position.

The specimen sequenced was PBMCs. In this chain, TRBV19 is recombined with TRBJ1-2; TRBD1 fits 8 bases in the junction. The TCR sequence derives from a man between 40 and 49 years old in good health and CMV-seropositive. The CDR3 corresponds to CASTLGQGGGYTF. The nucleotide sequence reads as follows: TGTGCCAGTACCCTCGGACAGGGCGGAGGCTACACCTTC. Reference TRBV19 and TRBJ1-2 proteins supply the regions before and after the CDR3; the full variable domain is: DGGITQSPKYLFRKEGQNVTLSCEQNLNHDAMYWYRQDPGQGLRLIYYSQIVNDFQKGDIAEGYSVSREKKESFPLTVTSAQKNPTAFYLCASTLGQGGGYTFGSGTRLTVV.